One sample yielded the 8 T cell receptor beta chains listed below, sequenced in a study of blood T cell repertoires in COVID-19. Assay: immunoSEQ multiplex PCR; the TCRdb copy retains only in-frame clones and omits some. The sample consists of about 220,000 clones, around three quarters of them appearing once. Sequences were obtained from peripheral blood. Receptor source: a woman in her 70s with acute or convalescent COVID-19.

In this sample, this clone turned up many times. In nucleotides, the CDR3 is TGTGCCAGCAGCTCCCACGGGGGGCGCCTTTGGTTCTTC. This translates into CASSSHGGRLWFF. The chain has TRBV6-6 and TRBJ2-1, with a tentative D call TRBD2 (7 bases). CDR3 length equals 13 residues. Looked up from germline, CDR1 is MNHNY and CDR2 is SVGAGI (reference sequence). The V and J ends lost 6 bases and 15 bases respectively, with 21 bases between them.

This sequence joins TRBV4-1 and TRBJ1-6; 8 bases align to TRBD1. The CDR3 consists of 18 residues. The germline gives CDR1 MGHRA, CDR2 YSYEKL. V was clipped by 0 bases and J by 5 bases; unmatched bases: 9. This CDR3 reads CASSQDTSGGRDNSPLHF. CDR3 bases: TGCGCCAGCAGCCAAGATACCTCAGGGGGCAGGGATAATTCACCCCTCCACTTT.

V usage is TRBV9 and J usage is TRBJ2-1; 7 nucleotides agree with TRBD1. V was pared by 0 bases and J by 4 bases, with 4 bases of the junction left unmatched. The CDR3 is 15 residues long. Germline CDR1 SGDLS, CDR2 YYNGEE. As DNA, the CDR3 is TGTGCCAGCAGCGTAGAAGGGGGCTCGTACAATGAGCAGTTCTTC. Its translation: CASSVEGGSYNEQFF.

The chain has TRBV27 and TRBJ2-2, with TRBD2 identical over 8 bases. Germline values: CDR1 MNHEY, CDR2 SMNVEV (reference sequence). The CDR3 extends over 17 amino acids. Trimming took 1 base from V and 1 from J; bases not matched to a gene: 5. As DNA, the CDR3 is TGTGCCAGCAGTTTATGGTCGCTAGCGGGGAACACCGGGGAGCTGTTTTTT. It encodes CASSLWSLAGNTGELFF.

This chain uses TRBV5-8 with TRBJ1-2; possible D gene TRBD1, 5 bases. Deletions cut 0 bases from V and 8 bases from J, with 17 bases between. The CDR3 has 15 residues. Per the germline V gene, CDR1 is SGHTS and CDR2 is YDEGEE. CDR3 nucleotide sequence: TGTGCCAGCAGCTTGGTTTTCCGGGGGGATGGCGGCTACACCTTC. Its protein product is CASSLVFRGDGGYTF.

The gene calls are TRBV27 and TRBJ2-2; a possible D gene is TRBD2 (5 bases). Germline-derived CDR1 and CDR2 are MNHEY and SMNVEV (reference sequence). Trimming removed 3 bases at V and 4 bases at J, with 9 bases between. CDR3 size: 14 residues. CDR3 sequence: CASSLGVFTGELFF. CDR3 bases: TGTGCCAGCAGTTTGGGAGTTTTCACCGGGGAGCTGTTTTTT.

This sequence joins TRBV7-3 and TRBJ2-1; TRBD2 agrees at 8 bases. V gave up 5 bases and J gave up 7 bases; unmatched junction bases: 16. The CDR3 spans 17 residues. The germline CDR1 and CDR2 sequences are SGHTA and FQGTGA. The CDR3 sequence: CASSLSGGEWRGNEQFF. As DNA, the CDR3 is TGTGCCAGCAGCCTCAGCGGGGGTGAATGGAGGGGAAATGAGCAGTTCTTC. Together with reference TRBV7-3 and TRBJ2-1, the CDR3 gives the full variable domain: GAGVSQTPSNKVTEKGKYVELRCDPISGHTALYWYRQSLGQGPEFLIYFQGTGAADDSGLPNDRFFAVRPEGSVSTLKIQRTERGDSAVYLCASSLSGGEWRGNEQFFGPGTRLTVL.

The chain combines TRBV10-1 with TRBJ2-1, with D possibly matching TRBD1 (8 bases). Germline V gene data show CDR1 as WNHNN and CDR2 as SYGVQD (reference sequence). Trimming left V 4 bases short and J 8 bases short, with 18 bases between. The CDR3 runs 15 residues. The CDR3 nucleotides are TGCGCCAGCAGTGGCGGACAGGGACTACGAGATGAGCAGTTCTTC. Its protein is CASSGGQGLRDEQFF.